The present T cell receptor (beta chain) was sequenced within a study of response to subunit inactivated influenza vaccine. Study-wide results and limits: Authors suggested each seasonal influenza vaccination recruits few new T cells.

In this sample, this clonotype turned up a few times. Its antigen is not known. Per germline, CDR1 DFQATT and CDR2 SNEGSKA (reference sequence). The ends were cut back, 5 bases at V and 2 bases at J, with 11 bases in the middle. This CDR3 is built from 13 residues. TCRdb recomputed calls from the RT-PCR reads with MiXCR, one row per CDR3 protein. The sample lists more than 450,000 distinct CDR3 sequences; less than 10% were seen once. This rearrangement joins TRBV20-1 to TRBJ2-3; D call uncertain. This sample comprised PBMCs from blood, obtained about 23 months after vaccination. The origin of this receptor is a man aged 50-75 years who received an inactivated influenza vaccine. In nucleotides, the CDR3 is TGCAGTGCTTCCACCCCCTTCACAGATACGCAGTATTTT. Translating gives CSASTPFTDTQYF.